Listed below are T cell receptor beta chains from one sample, sequenced in a study of shared clonotypes between healthy human individuals. Assay: immunoSEQ multiplex PCR; the TCRdb copy retains only in-frame clones and omits some. The sample records some 2 million clones, about 95% being singletons. The sample was naive CD8+ T cells sorted from blood. These receptors all come from a man aged 18 to 29 in good health. Both conserved end residues are part of each CDR3. D genes are given only for firm matches. Expanded clones get a size class; other rows say once, few or many, or leave the size out.

. | TRBJ1-2 | TRBV11-2 | . | TGTGCCAGCAGCGGATCGACCCCTAACTATGGCTACACCTTC | CASSGSTPNYGYTF
TRBD1 | TRBJ2-7 | TRBV11-2 | . | TGTGCCAGCAGCTCGGGACAGGGGGCTGGTGAGCAGTACTTC | CASSSGQGAGEQYF
. | TRBJ2-5 | TRBV2 | . | TGTGCCAGCACCGAAAGGGGGTTAGAGACCCAGTACTTC | CASTERGLETQYF
. | TRBJ1-5 | TRBV28 | . | TGTGCCAGCAGTTTCTTTGACAGTCATAGCAATCAGCCCCAGCATTTT | CASSFFDSHSNQPQHF
. | TRBJ1-2 | TRBV29-1 | . | TGCAGCGTTGACTCGCAGGAGGGTGGCTACACCTTC | CSVDSQEGGYTF
. | TRBJ1-2 | TRBV7-9 | . | TGTGCCAGCAGCCCTACCGGGATTAACTATGGCTACACCTTC | CASSPTGINYGYTF
TRBD2 | TRBJ2-2 | TRBV6-1 | . | TGTGCCAGCAGTGAAGCGGGGGGGACCGGGGAGCTGTTTTTT | CASSEAGGTGELFF
TRBD1 | TRBJ1-5 | TRBV28 | . | TGTGCCAGCAGTTTATGGGATGAGATGGGACAGGGATTCAATCAGCCCCAGCATTTT | CASSLWDEMGQGFNQPQHF
. | TRBJ2-1 | TRBV5-4 | . | TGTGCCAGCAGCTTGGGCGGGCTGAGCTACAATGAGCAGTTCTTC | CASSLGGLSYNEQFF
TRBD1 | TRBJ1-1 | TRBV13 | . | TGTGCCAGCAGCGGGGAGGGACAGGCGGACACTGAAGCTTTCTTT | CASSGEGQADTEAFF
. | TRBJ2-1 | TRBV5-4 | few | TGTGCCAGCAGCTTGGCGCGGGGTGAGCAGTTCTTC | CASSLARGEQFF
TRBD1 | TRBJ1-6 | TRBV6-5 | . | TGTGCCACGTGGAAGGGACAGGGAGTCTCACCCCTCCACTTT | CATWKGQGVSPLHF
. | TRBJ1-5 | TRBV5-4 | . | TGTGCCAGCAGCTTGGCCCTTAATCAGCCCCAGCATTTT | CASSLALNQPQHF
. | TRBJ2-5 | TRBV12-1 | . | TGTGCCAGCAGCTTTGCGGTGCTCCGGGACCAAGAGACCCAGTACTTC | CASSFAVLRDQETQYF
. | TRBJ2-7 | TRBV6-6 | . | TGTGCCAGCAGTTACACGGGAGCCGACTCCTACGAGCAGTACTTC | CASSYTGADSYEQYF
TRBD1 | TRBJ1-3 | TRBV29-1 | . | TGCAGCGGTACAGGGGTTGGAAACACCATATATTTT | CSGTGVGNTIYF
TRBD1 | TRBJ1-5 | TRBV11-2 | once | TGTGCCAGCAGCACCCGGGACAGGAATAGCAATCAGCCCCAGCATTTT | CASSTRDRNSNQPQHF
. | TRBJ2-2 | TRBV6-6 | few | TGTGCCAGCAGTCCCACGGCGTTCGGGGAGCTGTTTTTT | CASSPTAFGELFF
. | TRBJ2-7 | TRBV4-3 | . | TGCGCCAGCAGCCCAGTTAGAGGCTACGAGCAGTACTTC | CASSPVRGYEQYF
. | TRBJ1-5 | TRBV27 | . | TGTGCCAGCAGTCCCGGGGCAGGTTGGGGCAATCAGCCCCAGCATTTT | CASSPGAGWGNQPQHF
TRBD2 | TRBJ2-7 | TRBV29-1 | . | TGCAGCGTTGGCCTCGCGGGACTAGCGGGCTACGAGCAGTACTTC | CSVGLAGLAGYEQYF
TRBD2 | TRBJ2-7 | TRBV4-3 | . | TGCGCCAGCAGCCAAGAAGCGGGGGAAAGCTCCTACGAGCAGTACTTC | CASSQEAGESSYEQYF
. | TRBJ1-4 | TRBV28 | . | TGTGCCAGCAGTTCGTGGGGGGGTAATGAAAAACTGTTTTTT | CASSSWGGNEKLFF
TRBD2 | TRBJ2-1 | TRBV4-1 | . | TGCGCCAGCAGCCCGATCGGACTAGCAGAGAGGAATGAGCAGTTCTTC | CASSPIGLAERNEQFF
. | TRBJ2-1 | TRBV2 | . | TGTGCCAGCAGTGAGGGGCAAGGTTACGATGAGCAGTTCTTC | CASSEGQGYDEQFF
. | TRBJ1-1 | TRBV27 | . | TGTGCCAGCAGTCCCGTATCCGTCGGTGAAGCTTTCTTT | CASSPVSVGEAFF
TRBD1 | TRBJ2-7 | TRBV5-8 | . | TGTGCCAGCAGCTACCAACCTCGGACAGGGAACTCCTACGAGCAGTACTTC | CASSYQPRTGNSYEQYF
TRBD2 | TRBJ2-7 | TRBV7-6 | . | TGTGCCAGCAGCCCCTCTGGGCGGGAGGGCCTAATGTACGAGCAGTACTTC | CASSPSGREGLMYEQYF
. | TRBJ2-7 | TRBV13 | . | TGTGCCAGCAGCTTGGGGGCGGGGTGGGGTTCCTACGAGCAGTACTTC | CASSLGAGWGSYEQYF
TRBD1 | TRBJ1-1 | TRBV2 | . | TGTGCCAGCAGTGAACTCGGGACAGGGGCCGAGAGGAACACTGAAGCTTTCTTT | CASSELGTGAERNTEAFF
. | TRBJ1-1 | TRBV27 | . | TGTGCCAGCAGTACGTGGGACCGACAAGGGGCTTTCTTT | CASSTWDRQGAFF